The subject of this entry is one T cell receptor (beta chain). The sample holds a few counts of this clonotype. Its binding antigen is unknown. No qualities accompany the bases; no much larger clone lies one base away. Library generation was performed with multiplex PCR. The sequencer was an Illumina HiSeq 4000. iRepertoire HTBI primers and Arm-PCR amplification of CDR3 regions were used to construct TCR beta libraries. PCR products were gel purified before sequencing. The study's processing was this. Across samples, 60 to 75 TRBV and 15 or so TRBJ segments were identified and used for gene usage analysis of CDR3 amino acid clonotypes. Filtered high-quality paired reads were merged into contigs using COPE and FqMerger. BLAST was used to align contigs to the IMGT TRBV, TRBD and TRBJ reference genes, and CDR3 was defined following IMGT. Any clonotype with a frequency above 0.1% was counted as a highly expanded clone. Shannon entropy was used to measure repertoire diversity, and the Gini coefficient was used to measure V-J evenness. A clonotype was considered public if more than one individual shared it. TCRdb handled the public reads itself, with Q25 trimming in fastp and clone calling in MiXCR, and kept productive beta chains. Rows matching on CDR3 protein sequence are summarized as one entry with the most common DNA and genes. In this record, the V and J calls reflect TCRdb's handling and not the investigators' own analysis. Within this sample are roughly 560,000 distinct CDR3 sequences, with about 16% of them counted one time only. Of the sample, approximately 25% falls within the top ten clones.

The source of the sample is a study of regulatory T cells in long-lasting Graves disease (dated by TCRdb to about 2021). As for the study more broadly: Patients with newly diagnosed Graves' disease had been on antithyroid drugs for under 3 months. Persistent Graves' disease patients were compared with newly diagnosed Graves' disease patients by peripheral blood TCR sequencing and RNA sequencing. The study was conducted in China and was registered as a clinical trial. TCR sequencing covered some 13 persistent and 20 newly diagnosed Graves' disease patients, about 35 samples in total. General findings and caveats noted by the study authors: Patients with persistent disease shared more public clonotypes (about 3,000) than newly diagnosed patients did (around 1,000). Sequencing and analysis were restricted to the TCR beta chain. Preferential use of TRBV28, TRBJ1-2 and TRBJ2-5 was observed in persistent disease, whereas TRBV20-1 and TRBJ2-1 were favored in newly diagnosed disease. Peripheral blood alone was examined, since thyroid tissue, which constituted the primary lesion, could not be accessed. The authors acknowledged the small sample size as a limitation that may reduce accuracy. Persistent Graves' disease patients showed lower TCR Shannon entropy and fewer highly expanded clones than newly diagnosed patients, suggesting clonal expansion.

Trimming takes 5 bases from V and 6 bases from J, and the germline ends sit 13 bases apart. CDR1 and CDR2 are read off the germline V gene (reference sequence) as PRHDT and FYEKMQ. The CDR3 holds 13 amino acids from the cysteine to the phenylalanine. Just CDR3 DNA is preserved here, 39 bases in frame from base 1. The time point label for this specimen denotes: newly diagnosed GD, antithyroid drugs for less than 3 months. For both TCR sequencing and RNA sequencing, RNA was extracted from PBMCs in TRIzol. Graves' disease was diagnosed according to American Thyroid Association guidelines. Recruitment of patients was carried out at an endocrinology department in Xi'an, China. From each patient, around 9.3 milliliters of peripheral blood was collected into an EDTA anticoagulant tube. PBMCs were isolated by Ficoll Paque Plus density gradient separation without further T cell sorting. An Agilent 2100 Bioanalyzer and agarose gel were used to assess RNA quality, and a NanoDrop 2000 was used to measure RNA concentration.

The data also belong to a second study, concerning T cells in Graves' hyperthyroidism and ophthalmopathy. From the second report: Stable Graves' hyperthyroidism was defined as the absence of progression to ophthalmopathy over 18 months of follow-up. Hyperthyroidism patients were aged 18 to 65 years and newly diagnosed, with disease duration of less than 2 months. The study excluded patients with uncontrolled infections, other autoimmune diseases, pregnancy or lactation. Clinical symptoms, serum thyroxine and TRAb, thyroid ultrasound, and orbital computed tomography formed the basis for the diagnoses. For the first round of RT-PCR on the TCR CDR3, the HTBI primer set was used together with the Qiagen OneStep RT-PCR kit. Blood samples also contained most of the expanded thyroid clonotypes (frequency above 0.001), which suggests that blood repertoires may reflect thyroid immune responses. Ophthalmopathy was separated from stable hyperthyroidism by a 13 V-J signature model, with over 85% sensitivity and just over 81% specificity obtained in cross-validation and 80%/75% obtained in testing. During validation, the model predicted progression to ophthalmopathy a median of about 5.9 months ahead of onset, with around 70% sensitivity and under 85% specificity. A discovery cohort of about 95 patients, approximately 45 with Graves' ophthalmopathy and approximately 57 with stable Graves' hyperthyroidism, was used to find distinguishing TCR V-J signatures. Prospective prediction of ophthalmopathy was tested in an independent validation cohort of approximately 19 hyperthyroidism patients and around 16 patients who later progressed to ophthalmopathy. The 95 to 100 discovery patients were randomly divided into training and test sets at a 7:3 ratio. The study also compared thyroid tissue and blood T-cell repertoires from more than 5 Graves' hyperthyroidism patients. Following sampling, methimazole starting at 30 mg daily was given to hyperthyroidism patients, and high-dose intravenous methylprednisolone was given to ophthalmopathy patients. A second multiplex PCR round built the libraries, followed by size selection and purification. Sequencing of the libraries was done on an Illumina HiSeq2000 using paired-end 100 bp reads. SOAPnuke was used to process the raw data, with reads discarded if the reads contained adapters or uncalled bases, had a mean Phred below 15, or lacked an exact constant-primer or identifier match. COPE v1.2.5 was used to merge high-quality paired reads, and clonotypes were defined as unique nucleotide sequences. Clonotypes were aligned to IMGT TRBV, TRBD and TRBJ reference segments using MiTCR v1.1. The analysis included only V-J combinations with a frequency above 0.0001, which together covered approximately 99% of the repertoires. The TCS score was defined as F50 (clonal expansion) divided by E x V (chaos), with BLOSUM62-based TCRdist calculated between CDR3 peptides within each V-J. Welch's t-statistics and random forest reduced 450 to 600 V-J features to roughly 13, which were used in a naive Bayes classifier (R e1071). No statistical method was used to set the sample size in advance, and investigators knew the group allocation. The paper reports TCR Vbeta CDR3 sequencing of 130 to 150 peripheral blood samples: approximately 41 ophthalmopathy, some 80 hyperthyroidism and approximately 17 progressor patients.

The chain is encoded by TRBV13 joined to TRBJ1-1; no D segment can be confidently identified. The specimen comprised peripheral blood mononuclear cells (PBMCs), sampled at new diagnosis, from a patient treated with antithyroid drugs. The clonotype was recovered from a woman aged 35 to 60 with Graves disease. Donor details come from another sample of the same person, matched by shared clones. The nucleotide sequence is given as TGTGCCAGCAGCGCCGGGTCGAGGGCTGAAGCTTTCTTT. It codes for CASSAGSRAEAFF. With the portions outside the CDR3 filled from the reference TRBV13 and TRBJ1-1 genes, the complete variable region becomes AAGVIQSPRHLIKEKRETATLKCYPIPRHDTVYWYQQGPGQDPQFLISFYEKMQSDKGSIPDRFSAQQFSDYHSELNMSSLELGDSALYFCASSAGSRAEAFFGQGTRLTVV.